These 10 T cell receptor beta chains were all obtained from the same sample, sequenced in a study of T cells of healthy individuals (dated by TCRdb to 2017 to 2018). The library relied on 5' RACE. The sequencing machine was an Illumina MiSeq. TCRdb's own reprocessing of the public reads used fastp at Q25 and MiXCR and kept productive beta chains. One record per CDR3 amino acid sequence lists the most common genes and DNA. For this sample there are 50,000 to 55,000 distinct CDR3 sequences; roughly 14% appear just once. In total, the top ten clones hold 16% of the sample. These receptors all stem from a human donor in good health.

This clonotype came up a few times. This chain connects TRBV4-3 to TRBJ1-4, with unresolved D. V shed 0 bases and J shed 0 bases, with 8 bases lying between them. The CDR3 is 16 residues long. The germline V gene has CDR1 LGHNA and CDR2 YSLEER. As DNA, the CDR3 is TGCGCCAGCAGCCAAGAATACCTTCCAACTAATGAAAAACTGTTTTTT. Translation gives CASSQEYLPTNEKLFF.

In this sample, this clonotype turned up a few times. The V and J genes are TRBV20-1 and TRBJ2-7; weak D call: TRBD2 (5 bases). This CDR3 has 15 amino acids. V gave up 1 base and J gave up 2 bases, with 15 bases separating them. Germline lookup yields CDR1 DFQATT and CDR2 SNEGSKA (reference sequence). This CDR3 is CSARGEQFSPYEQYF. The CDR3 nucleotides read TGCAGTGCTAGAGGGGAGCAGTTCTCCCCCTACGAGCAGTACTTC.

This clonotype was recorded a few times. The V gene is TRBV5-5, the J gene TRBJ1-1; D gene ambiguous. Germline V gene data show CDR1 as SGHKS and CDR2 as YYEKEE (reference sequence). Trimming left V 4 bases short and J 5 bases short, with 15 bases between. The CDR3 is 14 residues long. The CDR3 loop is CASSRGSSQTEAFF. The CDR3 DNA reads as TGTGCCAGCAGCCGAGGCTCCTCCCAAACTGAAGCTTTCTTT.

The V call is TRBV5-1, the J call TRBJ2-1, with TRBD1 as a possible D gene (6 bases). This CDR3 is 13 amino acids long. The ends were cut back, 4 bases at V and 9 bases at J, with 14 bases in the middle. Germline lookup yields CDR1 SGHRS and CDR2 YFSETQ. The CDR3 spells CASSLDSSFEQFF. The CDR3 nucleotides are TGCGCCAGCAGCCTGGACAGTAGCTTTGAGCAGTTCTTC.

This chain links TRBV7-9 with TRBJ1-5; 10 nucleotides agree with TRBD1. This CDR3 has 16 amino acids. V lost 5 bases and J lost 2; bases outside the gene matches: 6. The germline gives CDR1 SEHNR, CDR2 FQNEAQ (reference sequence). The DNA of the CDR3 is TGTGCCAGCAGCAAAGCCGGGACAGGGGGCAATCAGCCCCAGCATTTT. Translated, it gives CASSKAGTGGNQPQHF. Supplemented by reference TRBV7-9 and TRBJ1-5, the full variable domain reads DTGVSQNPRHKITKRGQNVTFRCDPISEHNRLYWYRQTLGQGPEFLTYFQNEAQLEKSRLLSDRFSAERPKGSFSTLEIQRTEQGDSAMYLCASSKAGTGGNQPQHFGDGTRLSIL.

The chain combines TRBV10-1 with TRBJ2-5; 7 positions agree with TRBD2. Germline V lookup: CDR1 WNHNN, CDR2 SYGVQD (reference sequence). CDR3 length: 15 amino acids. Losses at the gene ends were 0 bases for V and 3 bases for J; bases not matched to a gene: 4. CDR3 coding DNA: TGCGCCAGCAGTGAGTCCAGCGGGAAGGAAGAGACCCAGTACTTC. Its protein is CASSESSGKEETQYF.

Turning to this clonotype: This may stem from a read error, because a much larger clone lies one nucleotide away. The V gene is TRBV3-1, the J gene TRBJ2-7; D unclear. CDR1 LGHDT and CDR2 YNNKEL come from the germline V gene (reference sequence). The CDR3 is 15 amino acids. V lost 4 bases and J 2 bases, leaving 15 bases between the germline ends. CDR3 sequence (DNA): TGTGCCAGCAGCCGAATGGTGGGGAAACCCTACGAGCAGTACTTC. Its protein is CASSRMVGKPYEQYF.

There are a few counts of this clonotype. The rearrangement links TRBV2 to TRBJ1-1; D is ambiguous. This CDR3 is built from 14 residues. V was cut by 4 bases and J by 1 base, with 10 bases left in between. Germline CDR1 SNHLY, CDR2 FYNNEI. As DNA, the CDR3 is TGTGCCAGCAGTGGGCACAGCAAGAACACTGAAGCTTTCTTT. Residues: CASSGHSKNTEAFF. Together with reference TRBV2 and TRBJ1-1, the CDR3 gives the full variable domain: EPEVTQTPSHQVTQMGQEVILRCVPISNHLYFYWYRQILGQKVEFLVSFYNNEISEKSEIFDDQFSVERPDGSNFTLKIRSTKLEDSAMYFCASSGHSKNTEAFFGQGTRLTVV.

This clonotype was seen just once. The V gene is TRBV2, the J gene TRBJ2-1; 9 nucleotides line up with TRBD2. The CDR3 runs to 14 residues. Germline CDR1 reads SNHLY; CDR2 reads FYNNEI. Unmatched junction bases numbered 4, after V lost 4 bases and J lost 6 bases. CDR3 sequence reads: CASSGGGAINEQFF. The CDR3, as DNA: TGTGCCAGCAGTGGCGGGGGGGCCATCAATGAGCAGTTCTTC. Full variable domain (remainder filled in from reference TRBV2 and TRBJ2-1): EPEVTQTPSHQVTQMGQEVILRCVPISNHLYFYWYRQILGQKVEFLVSFYNNEISEKSEIFDDQFSVERPDGSNFTLKIRSTKLEDSAMYFCASSGGGAINEQFFGPGTRLTVL.

Remarks on this clonotype: A much larger clonotype is one base distant, so this may be a read error. The genes are TRBV5-1 and TRBJ2-6; D tentatively reads TRBD1 or TRBD2 (6 bases each). Germline CDR1 and CDR2: SGHRS and YFSETQ. The CDR3 contains 17 residues. This CDR3 reads CASSLGGSSSGGNVLTF. The CDR3 region has the DNA TGCGCCAGCAGCTTAGGGGGGTCTAGCTCTGGGGGCAACGTCCTGACTTTC.